This T cell receptor beta chain was found in a study of cytomegalovirus exposure and HLA in healthy donors. Study context: Assignment to the Caucasian-associated ancestry cluster applied to 81% of the 300 to 500 genotyped donors.

Note on this clone: As yet, its antigen is unknown.

PCR employed 60 Vbeta and 13 Jbeta primers. Produced via immunoSEQ multiplex PCR; TCRdb's table is partial and in-frame only. The sample yields 150,000 to 200,000 clones, over 70% seen once. The CDR3 loop spans 12 amino acids. CDR1 and CDR2 (germline): SQVTM, ANQGSEA. Trimming pared 3 bases from V and 7 bases from J, leaving 10 bases between. Study-level findings and limits: Most TCR sequences were seen very rarely across donors, but some public TCRs occurred in many. Later analysis showed TCR association rates varying by HLA locus, highest for DRB1 and lowest for HLA-C. It has been reported that TCR beta sequences accurately predicted the HLA-A and HLA-B alleles of most subjects.

Sequencing was carried out using PBMCs. The sequence derives from a woman aged 40-49 years in good health and CMV-seronegative. The J gene is TRBJ2-1, the V gene TRBV29-1; the D gene is possibly TRBD2 (5 bases). CDR3 sequence: CSVDRTRNEQFF. CDR3 bases: TGCAGCGTTGATCGGACTCGGAATGAGCAGTTCTTC.